A single sample is the source of the 2 T cell receptor beta chains below, sequenced in a study of early T cells in non-severe SARS-CoV-2 infection. A single record per CDR3 protein comes from TCRdb applying MiXCR to the 5' RACE reads. The sample has tens of thousands of distinct CDR3 sequences, more than 7.5% seen once; the top ten hold roughly 3.5%. Sequenced material: whole blood. Every receptor here comes from an adult who was a healthcare worker with PCR-confirmed SARS-CoV-2 infection or an uninfected control (not recorded which).

This chain uses TRBV7-9 with TRBJ1-1, with no clear D. With 3 bases removed from V and 3 bases from J, the gap between germline ends came to 11 bases. Germline V gene sequence: CDR1 SEHNR, CDR2 FQNEAQ (reference sequence). The CDR3 loop spans 14 amino acids. DNA for the CDR3: TGTGCCAGCAGCTTGGACCCTACAGACACTGAAGCTTTCTTT. Residues: CASSLDPTDTEAFF. The full variable domain, completed using reference TRBV7-9 and TRBJ1-1, is DTGVSQNPRHKITKRGQNVTFRCDPISEHNRLYWYRQTLGQGPEFLTYFQNEAQLEKSRLLSDRFSAERPKGSFSTLEIQRTEQGDSAMYLCASSLDPTDTEAFFGQGTRLTVV.

This clonotype has just a few counts. The genes are TRBV5-1 and TRBJ2-3; 9 positions agree with TRBD2. CDR1 is SGHRS and CDR2 is YFSETQ in the germline V gene. The V and J ends lost 3 bases and 1 base, in that order; junction bases with no gene match: 9. This CDR3 contains 17 residues. CDR3 nucleotide sequence: TGCGCCAGCAGCTCCCTCCAGTCTAGCGGGGGCACAGATACGCAGTATTTT. Protein: CASSSLQSSGGTDTQYF.